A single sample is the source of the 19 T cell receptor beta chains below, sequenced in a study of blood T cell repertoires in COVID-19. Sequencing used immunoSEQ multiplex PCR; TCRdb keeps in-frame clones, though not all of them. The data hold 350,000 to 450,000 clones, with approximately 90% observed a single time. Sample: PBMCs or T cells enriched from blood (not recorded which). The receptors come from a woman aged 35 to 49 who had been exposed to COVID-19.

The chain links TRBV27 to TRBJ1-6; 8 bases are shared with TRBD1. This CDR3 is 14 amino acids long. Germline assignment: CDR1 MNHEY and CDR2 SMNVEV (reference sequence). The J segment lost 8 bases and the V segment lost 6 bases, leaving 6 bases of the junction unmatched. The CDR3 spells CASRQDRVDSPLHF. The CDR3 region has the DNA TGTGCCAGCAGACAGGACAGGGTTGATTCACCCCTCCACTTT.

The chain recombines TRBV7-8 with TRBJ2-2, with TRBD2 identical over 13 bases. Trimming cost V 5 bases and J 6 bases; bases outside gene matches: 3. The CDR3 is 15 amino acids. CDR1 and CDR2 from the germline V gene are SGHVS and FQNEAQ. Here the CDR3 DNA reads TGTGCCAGCAGCCGTACTAGCGGGAGGGCCGGGGAGCTGTTTTTT. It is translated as CASSRTSGRAGELFF. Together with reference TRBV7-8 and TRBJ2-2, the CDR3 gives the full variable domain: GAGVSQSPRYKVAKRGQDVALRCDPISGHVSLFWYQQALGQGPEFLTYFQNEAQLDKSGLPSDRFFAERPEGSVSTLKIQRTQQEDSAVYLCASSRTSGRAGELFFGEGSRLTVL.

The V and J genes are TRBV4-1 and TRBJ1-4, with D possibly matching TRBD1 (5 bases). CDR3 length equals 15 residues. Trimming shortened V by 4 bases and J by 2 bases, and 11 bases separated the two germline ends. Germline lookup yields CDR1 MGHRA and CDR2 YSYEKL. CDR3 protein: CASSPQGLTNEKLFF. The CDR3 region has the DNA TGCGCCAGCAGCCCCCAGGGTCTCACTAATGAAAAACTGTTTTTT.

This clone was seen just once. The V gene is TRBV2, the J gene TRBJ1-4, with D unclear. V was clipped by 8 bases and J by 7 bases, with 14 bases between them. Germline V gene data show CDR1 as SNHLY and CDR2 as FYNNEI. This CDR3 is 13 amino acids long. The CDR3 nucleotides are TGTGCCAGCCACCTATTTCTTGGTGAAAAACTGTTTTTT. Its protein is CASHLFLGEKLFF. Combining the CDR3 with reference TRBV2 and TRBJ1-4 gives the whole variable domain EPEVTQTPSHQVTQMGQEVILRCVPISNHLYFYWYRQILGQKVEFLVSFYNNEISEKSEIFDDQFSVERPDGSNFTLKIRSTKLEDSAMYFCASHLFLGEKLFFGSGTQLSVL.

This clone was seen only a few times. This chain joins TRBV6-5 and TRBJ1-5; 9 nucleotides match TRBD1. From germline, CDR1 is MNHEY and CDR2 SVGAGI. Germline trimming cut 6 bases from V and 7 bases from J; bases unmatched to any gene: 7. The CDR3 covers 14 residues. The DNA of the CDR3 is TGTGCCAGCAGGGGACAGGGACTTGTGCAGCCCCAGCATTTT. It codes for CASRGQGLVQPQHF.

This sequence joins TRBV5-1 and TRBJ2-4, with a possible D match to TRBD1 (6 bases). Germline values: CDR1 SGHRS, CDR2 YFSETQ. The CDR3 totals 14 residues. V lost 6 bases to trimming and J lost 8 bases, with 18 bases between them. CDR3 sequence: CASNEAGVGDIQYF. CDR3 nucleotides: TGCGCCAGCAACGAAGCAGGGGTGGGAGACATTCAGTACTTC.

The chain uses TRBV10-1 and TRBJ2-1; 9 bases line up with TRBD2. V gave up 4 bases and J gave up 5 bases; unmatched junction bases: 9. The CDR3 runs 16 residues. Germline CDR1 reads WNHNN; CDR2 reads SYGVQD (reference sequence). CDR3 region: CASSVIAGEPHNEQFF. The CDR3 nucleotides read TGCGCCAGCAGTGTAATAGCGGGAGAGCCCCACAATGAGCAGTTCTTC.

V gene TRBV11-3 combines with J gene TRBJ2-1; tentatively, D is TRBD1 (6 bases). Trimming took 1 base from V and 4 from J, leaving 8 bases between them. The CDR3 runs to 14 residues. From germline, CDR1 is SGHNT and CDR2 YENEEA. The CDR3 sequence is CASSLGGGYNEQFF. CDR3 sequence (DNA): TGTGCCAGCAGCTTAGGAGGGGGATACAATGAGCAGTTCTTC. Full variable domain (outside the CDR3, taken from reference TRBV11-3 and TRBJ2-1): EAGVVQSPRYKIIEKKQPVAFWCNPISGHNTLYWYLQNLGQGPELLIRYENEEAVDDSQLPKDRFSAERLKGVDSTLKIQPAELGDSAVYLCASSLGGGYNEQFFGPGTRLTVL.

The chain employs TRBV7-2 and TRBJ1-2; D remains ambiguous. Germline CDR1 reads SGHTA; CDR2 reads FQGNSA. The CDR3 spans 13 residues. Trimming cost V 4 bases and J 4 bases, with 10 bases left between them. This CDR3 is CASSSLRGYGYTF. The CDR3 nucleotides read TGTGCCAGCAGCTCCCTCCGCGGCTATGGCTACACCTTC.

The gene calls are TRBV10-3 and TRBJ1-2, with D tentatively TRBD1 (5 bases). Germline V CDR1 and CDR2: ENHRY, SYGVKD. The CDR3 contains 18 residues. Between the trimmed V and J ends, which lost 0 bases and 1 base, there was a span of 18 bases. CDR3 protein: CAISESGGDFIFNYGYTF. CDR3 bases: TGTGCCATCAGTGAGTCAGGAGGGGACTTCATTTTTAACTATGGCTACACCTTC.

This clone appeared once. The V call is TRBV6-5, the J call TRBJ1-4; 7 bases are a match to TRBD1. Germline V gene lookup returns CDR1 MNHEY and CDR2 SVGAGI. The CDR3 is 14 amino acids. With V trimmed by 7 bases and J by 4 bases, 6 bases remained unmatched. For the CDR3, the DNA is TGTGCCAGCACCACGACAGGGTTTAATGAAAAACTGTTTTTT. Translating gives CASTTTGFNEKLFF.

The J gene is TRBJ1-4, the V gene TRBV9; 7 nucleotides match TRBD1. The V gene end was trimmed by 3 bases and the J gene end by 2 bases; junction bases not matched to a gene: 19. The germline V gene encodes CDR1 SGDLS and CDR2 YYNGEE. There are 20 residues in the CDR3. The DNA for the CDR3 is TGTGCCAGCAGCGCACCCGGGGAACAGGGGCGTACCGGGACTAATGAAAAACTGTTTTTT. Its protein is CASSAPGEQGRTGTNEKLFF.

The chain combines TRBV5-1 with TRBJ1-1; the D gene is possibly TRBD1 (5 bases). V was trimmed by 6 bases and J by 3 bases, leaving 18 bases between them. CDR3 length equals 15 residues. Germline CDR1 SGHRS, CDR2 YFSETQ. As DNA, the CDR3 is TGCGCCAGCACCCTGGGGGGAAAGGGCGACACTGAAGCTTTCTTT. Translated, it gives CASTLGGKGDTEAFF.

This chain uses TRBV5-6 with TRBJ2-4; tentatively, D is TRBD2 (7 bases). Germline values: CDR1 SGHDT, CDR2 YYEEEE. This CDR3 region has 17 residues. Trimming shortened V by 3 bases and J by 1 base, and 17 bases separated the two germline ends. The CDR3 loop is CASSSPQGGVAKNIQYF. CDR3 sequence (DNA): TGTGCCAGCAGCTCACCACAGGGAGGGGTTGCCAAAAACATTCAGTACTTC.

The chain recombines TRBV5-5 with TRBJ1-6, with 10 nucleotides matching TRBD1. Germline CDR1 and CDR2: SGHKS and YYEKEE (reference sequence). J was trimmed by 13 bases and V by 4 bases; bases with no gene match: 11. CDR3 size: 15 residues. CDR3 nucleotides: TGTGCCAGCAGCACCCCGACAGGGGGCACCCCCCCCCTCCACTTT. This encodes CASSTPTGGTPPLHF. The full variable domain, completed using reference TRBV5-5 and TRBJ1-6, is DAGVTQSPTHLIKTRGQQVTLRCSPISGHKSVSWYQQVLGQGPQFIFQYYEKEERGRGNFPDRFSARQFPNYSSELNVNALLLGDSALYLCASSTPTGGTPPLHFGNGTRLTVT.

The CDR3 here is CAISGGRVLDEQFF. For the CDR3, the DNA is TGTGCCATCAGTGGGGGCCGGGTTCTCGATGAGCAGTTCTTC. The V call is TRBV10-3, the J call TRBJ2-1, with TRBD1 as a possible D gene (5 bases). This CDR3 comprises 14 residues. In germline, CDR1 is ENHRY, CDR2 SYGVKD. V lost 4 bases to trimming and J lost 8 bases, with 15 bases between them.

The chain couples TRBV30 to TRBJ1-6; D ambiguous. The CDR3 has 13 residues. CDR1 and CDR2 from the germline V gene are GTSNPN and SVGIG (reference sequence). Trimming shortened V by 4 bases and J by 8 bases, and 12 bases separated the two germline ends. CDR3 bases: TGTGCCTGGACCCCGTCGGGAGATTCACCCCTCCACTTT. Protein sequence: CAWTPSGDSPLHF.

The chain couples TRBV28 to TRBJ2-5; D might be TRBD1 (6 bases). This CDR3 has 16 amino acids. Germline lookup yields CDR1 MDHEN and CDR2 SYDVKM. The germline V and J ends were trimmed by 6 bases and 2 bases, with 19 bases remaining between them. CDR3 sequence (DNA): TGTGCCAGCAGCCCAAGGGGGAGTAAAACACAAGAGACCCAGTACTTC. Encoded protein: CASSPRGSKTQETQYF.

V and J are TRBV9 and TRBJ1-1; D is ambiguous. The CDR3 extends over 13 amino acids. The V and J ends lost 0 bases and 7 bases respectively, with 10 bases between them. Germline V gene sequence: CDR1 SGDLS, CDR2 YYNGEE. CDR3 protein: CASSVGGLGEAFF. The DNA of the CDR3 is TGTGCCAGCAGCGTAGGCGGGTTGGGTGAAGCTTTCTTT.